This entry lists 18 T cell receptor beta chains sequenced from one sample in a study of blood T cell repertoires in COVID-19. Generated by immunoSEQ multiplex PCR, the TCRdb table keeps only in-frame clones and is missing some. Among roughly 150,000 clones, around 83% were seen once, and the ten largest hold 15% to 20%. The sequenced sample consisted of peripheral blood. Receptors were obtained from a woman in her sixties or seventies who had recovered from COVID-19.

The CDR3 here is CASKLPADEKLFF. The CDR3 region has the DNA TGTGCCAGCAAACTACCGGCGGATGAAAAACTGTTTTTT. J is TRBJ1-4 and V is TRBV6-6, with D uncertain. Trimming left V 7 bases short and J 6 bases short, with 12 bases between. Germline loops: CDR1 MNHNY, CDR2 SVGAGI (reference sequence). The CDR3 loop spans 13 amino acids.

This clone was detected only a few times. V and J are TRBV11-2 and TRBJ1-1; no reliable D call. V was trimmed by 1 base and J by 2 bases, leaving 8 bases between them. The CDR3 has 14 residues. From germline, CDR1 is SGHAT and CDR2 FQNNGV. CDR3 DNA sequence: TGTGCCAGCAGCTTAGTTGGTGGCAACACTGAAGCTTTCTTT. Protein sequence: CASSLVGGNTEAFF.

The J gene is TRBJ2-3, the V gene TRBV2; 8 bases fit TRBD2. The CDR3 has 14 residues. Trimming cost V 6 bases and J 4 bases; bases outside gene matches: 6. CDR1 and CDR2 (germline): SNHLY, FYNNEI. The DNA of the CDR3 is TGTGCCAGCAGGGGTAGCGGGGTGGCAGATACGCAGTATTTT. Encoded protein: CASRGSGVADTQYF.

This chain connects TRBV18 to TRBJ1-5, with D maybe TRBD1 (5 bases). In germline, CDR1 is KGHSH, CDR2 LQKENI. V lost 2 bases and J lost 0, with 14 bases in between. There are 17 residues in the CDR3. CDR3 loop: CASSPGAPRGSNQPQHF. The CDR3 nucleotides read TGTGCCAGCTCACCAGGGGCACCGCGGGGTAGCAATCAGCCCCAGCATTTT.

The CDR3 DNA is TGTGCCAGCAGCCCCCTCCGGGAGGGGGGTGAGCAGTTCTTC. Translating gives CASSPLREGGEQFF. The chain combines TRBV11-3 with TRBJ2-1, with 8 bases identical to TRBD2. CDR3 size: 14 residues. Germline V gives CDR1 SGHNT, CDR2 YENEEA. V lost 5 bases to trimming and J lost 9 bases; unmatched junction nucleotides: 9.

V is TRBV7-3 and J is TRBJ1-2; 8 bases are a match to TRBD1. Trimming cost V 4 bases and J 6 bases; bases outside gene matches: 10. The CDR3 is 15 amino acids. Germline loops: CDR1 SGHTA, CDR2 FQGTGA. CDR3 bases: TGTGCCAGCAGCTCCACCCCGGACAGGGCGGATGGCTACACCTTC. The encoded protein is CASSSTPDRADGYTF.

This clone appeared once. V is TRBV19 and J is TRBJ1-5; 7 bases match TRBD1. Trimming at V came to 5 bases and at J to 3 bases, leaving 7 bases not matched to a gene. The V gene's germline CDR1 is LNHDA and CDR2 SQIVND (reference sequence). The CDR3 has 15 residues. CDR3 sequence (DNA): TGTGCCAGTAGTGTCGGGACAGCCACCAATCAGCCCCAGCATTTT. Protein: CASSVGTATNQPQHF. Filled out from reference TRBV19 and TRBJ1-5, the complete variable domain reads DGGITQSPKYLFRKEGQNVTLSCEQNLNHDAMYWYRQDPGQGLRLIYYSQIVNDFQKGDIAEGYSVSREKKESFPLTVTSAQKNPTAFYLCASSVGTATNQPQHFGDGTRLSIL.

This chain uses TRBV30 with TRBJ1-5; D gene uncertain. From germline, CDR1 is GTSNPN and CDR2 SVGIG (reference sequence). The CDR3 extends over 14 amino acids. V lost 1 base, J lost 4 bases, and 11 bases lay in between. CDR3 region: CAWSGASGNQPQHF. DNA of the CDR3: TGTGCCTGGAGTGGTGCCTCGGGGAATCAGCCCCAGCATTTT.

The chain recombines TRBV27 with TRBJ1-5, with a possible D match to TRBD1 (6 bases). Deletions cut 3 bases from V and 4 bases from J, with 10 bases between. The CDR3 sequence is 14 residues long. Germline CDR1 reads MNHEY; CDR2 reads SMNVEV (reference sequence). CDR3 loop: CASSFLGGNQPQHF. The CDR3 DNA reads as TGTGCCAGCAGTTTTTTAGGGGGAAATCAGCCCCAGCATTTT.

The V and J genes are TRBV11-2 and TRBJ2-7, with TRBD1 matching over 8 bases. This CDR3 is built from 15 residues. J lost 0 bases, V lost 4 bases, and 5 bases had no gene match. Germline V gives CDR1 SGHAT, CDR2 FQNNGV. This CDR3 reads CASSSRTGSSYEQYF. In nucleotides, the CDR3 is TGTGCCAGCAGCTCCCGGACAGGGAGCTCCTACGAGCAGTACTTC.

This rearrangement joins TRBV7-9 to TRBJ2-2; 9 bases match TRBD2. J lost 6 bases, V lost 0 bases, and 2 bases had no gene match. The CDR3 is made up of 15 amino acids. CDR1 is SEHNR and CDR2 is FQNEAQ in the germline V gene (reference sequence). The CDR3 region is CASSLAGGGAGELFF. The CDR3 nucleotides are TGTGCCAGCAGCTTAGCTGGCGGGGGGGCCGGGGAGCTGTTTTTT.

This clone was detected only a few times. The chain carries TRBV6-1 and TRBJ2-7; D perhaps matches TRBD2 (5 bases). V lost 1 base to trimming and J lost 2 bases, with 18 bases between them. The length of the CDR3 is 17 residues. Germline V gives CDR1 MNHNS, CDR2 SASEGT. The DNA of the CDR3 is TGTGCCAGCAGTGAAGTGCGCCAGCTGGGAGTGGCCTACGAGCAGTACTTC. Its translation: CASSEVRQLGVAYEQYF.

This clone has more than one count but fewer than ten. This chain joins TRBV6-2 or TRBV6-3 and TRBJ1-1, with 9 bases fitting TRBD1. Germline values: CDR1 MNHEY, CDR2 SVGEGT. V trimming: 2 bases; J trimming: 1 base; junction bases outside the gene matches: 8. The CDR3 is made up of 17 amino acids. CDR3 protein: CASSYETGGHSNTEAFF. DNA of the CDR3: TGTGCCAGCAGTTACGAGACAGGGGGGCACTCGAACACTGAAGCTTTCTTT.

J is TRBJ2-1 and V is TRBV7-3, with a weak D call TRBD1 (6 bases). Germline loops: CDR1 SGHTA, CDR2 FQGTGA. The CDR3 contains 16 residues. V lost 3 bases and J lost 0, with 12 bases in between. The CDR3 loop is CASSLVGASSYNEQFF. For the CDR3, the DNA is TGTGCCAGCAGCTTGGTGGGGGCGAGCTCCTACAATGAGCAGTTCTTC.

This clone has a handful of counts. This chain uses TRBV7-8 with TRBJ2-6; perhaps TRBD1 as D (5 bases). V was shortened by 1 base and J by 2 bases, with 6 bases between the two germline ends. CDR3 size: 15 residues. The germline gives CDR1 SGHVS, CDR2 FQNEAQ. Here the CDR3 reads CASSLGGTGANVLTF. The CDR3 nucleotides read TGTGCCAGCAGCTTAGGGGGCACTGGGGCCAACGTCCTGACTTTC.

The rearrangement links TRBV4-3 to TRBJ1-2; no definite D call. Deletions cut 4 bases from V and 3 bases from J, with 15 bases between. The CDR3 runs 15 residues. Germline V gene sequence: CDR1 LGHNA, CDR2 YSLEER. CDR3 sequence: CASSPTGEADYGYTF. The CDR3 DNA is TGCGCCAGCAGCCCCACCGGGGAGGCGGACTATGGCTACACCTTC.

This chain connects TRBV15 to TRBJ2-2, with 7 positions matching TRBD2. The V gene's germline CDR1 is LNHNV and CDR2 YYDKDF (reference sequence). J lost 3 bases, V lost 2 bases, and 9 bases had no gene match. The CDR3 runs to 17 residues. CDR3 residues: CATSRPSGRGDTGELFF. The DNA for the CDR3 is TGTGCCACCAGCAGACCCTCGGGGAGGGGTGACACCGGGGAGCTGTTTTTT.

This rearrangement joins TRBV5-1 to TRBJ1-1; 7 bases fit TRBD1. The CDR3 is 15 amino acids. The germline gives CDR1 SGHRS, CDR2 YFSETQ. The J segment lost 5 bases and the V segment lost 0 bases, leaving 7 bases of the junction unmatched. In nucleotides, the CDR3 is TGCGCCAGCAGCTTGGGGCACAGGGGTGGGACTGAAGCTTTCTTT. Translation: CASSLGHRGGTEAFF.